Below, 31 T cell receptor beta chains from the same sample are listed, as sequenced in a study of blood T cell repertoires in COVID-19 (dated by TCRdb to 2018 to 2020). Libraries were made using the immunoSEQ multiplex PCR assay. In TCRdb, the immuneACCESS table is reduced to in-frame sequences with V and J assigned. These tables do not hold every clone; where another copy was compared, an unresolved V gene accounts for under half, and the others remain unexplained. This sample holds around 280,000 clones; about 90% were observed only once. The ten most abundant clones make up roughly 1.9% of the sample. Material for sequencing was peripheral blood. All receptors derive from a woman aged 25 to 39 who had recovered from COVID-19.

This chain connects TRBV19 to TRBJ1-1; perhaps TRBD1 as D (5 bases). V dropped 1 base and J dropped 3 bases, with 12 bases sitting between them. CDR3 length equals 15 residues. Germline V lookup: CDR1 LNHDA, CDR2 SQIVND (reference sequence). The CDR3 protein is CASSIGQLEDTEAFF. CDR3 DNA: TGTGCCAGTAGTATAGGACAGCTGGAAGACACTGAAGCTTTCTTT.

The chain combines TRBV5-1 with TRBJ1-1; tentatively, D is TRBD1 (5 bases). Deletions cut 0 bases from V and 0 bases from J, with 9 bases between. CDR1 SGHRS and CDR2 YFSETQ come from the germline V gene. This CDR3 is 15 amino acids long. CDR3 residues: CASSLETDLNTEAFF. Here the CDR3 DNA reads TGCGCCAGCAGCTTGGAGACAGACCTGAACACTGAAGCTTTCTTT.

The V and J genes are TRBV4-3 and TRBJ2-7, with D perhaps TRBD2 (5 bases). V lost 4 bases and J lost 2, with 15 bases in between. Germline V lookup: CDR1 LGHNA, CDR2 YSLEER. This CDR3 is 15 amino acids long. CDR3 sequence (DNA): TGCGCCAGCAGCCTAGGGTCCGGGGTCCCCTACGAGCAGTACTTC. Residues: CASSLGSGVPYEQYF.

This chain uses TRBV24-1 with TRBJ2-5; perhaps TRBD1 as D (6 bases). V lost 0 bases and J 4 bases, leaving 11 bases between the germline ends. Germline V gene data show CDR1 as KGHDR and CDR2 as SFDVKD. The CDR3 extends over 15 amino acids. In nucleotides, the CDR3 is TGTGCCACCAGTGATTTGCAGGGGTCCGCAGAGACCCAGTACTTC. It yields the protein CATSDLQGSAETQYF.

The V gene is TRBV28, the J gene TRBJ1-1; tentatively, D is TRBD1 (5 bases). The germline V and J ends were trimmed by 2 bases and 3 bases, with 10 bases remaining between them. The CDR3 consists of 14 residues. In germline, CDR1 is MDHEN, CDR2 SYDVKM. The DNA for the CDR3 is TGTGCCAGCAGTTTAAGGGGCGGACACACTGAAGCTTTCTTT. Residues: CASSLRGGHTEAFF.

The chain employs TRBV7-2 and TRBJ2-3, with 10 bases fitting TRBD2. Germline lookup yields CDR1 SGHTA and CDR2 FQGNSA. The CDR3 totals 17 residues. V shed 5 bases, J shed 5 bases, and the junction held 13 bases outside the gene matches. This CDR3 is CASSEGGTSVGGDTQYF. CDR3 coding DNA: TGTGCCAGCAGCGAAGGAGGGACTAGCGTCGGTGGAGATACGCAGTATTTT.

This clone was counted only a few times. This chain links TRBV10-3 with TRBJ2-7; 7 positions agree with TRBD1. This CDR3 contains 13 residues. J lost 6 bases, V lost 6 bases, and 8 bases had no gene match. Germline V CDR1 and CDR2: ENHRY, SYGVKD. The CDR3 spells CAIRLSRDSEQYF. Here the CDR3 DNA reads TGTGCCATCAGACTTAGCCGGGACAGCGAGCAGTACTTC.

This chain links TRBV19 with TRBJ1-5, with a tentative D call TRBD1 (5 bases). The CDR3 has 14 amino acids. Germline loops: CDR1 LNHDA, CDR2 SQIVND (reference sequence). Trimming shortened V by 5 bases and J by 7 bases, and 15 bases separated the two germline ends. CDR3 sequence (DNA): TGTGCCAGTAGTGGGTTGGGGGAGGGCCAGCCCCAGCATTTT. It translates to CASSGLGEGQPQHF.

This clone came up once. This sequence joins TRBV19 and TRBJ1-5, with D maybe TRBD1 (5 bases). CDR1 and CDR2 (germline): LNHDA, SQIVND (reference sequence). V gave up 6 bases and J gave up 7 bases, with 22 bases separating them. This CDR3 is built from 16 residues. The CDR3 is CASSTNGLPGGQPQHF. DNA of the CDR3: TGTGCCAGTAGCACCAACGGGCTTCCGGGGGGGCAGCCCCAGCATTTT.

The chain is built from TRBV19 and TRBJ2-1, with TRBD2 identical over 9 bases. The CDR3 spans 15 residues. The trim removed 5 bases at V and 3 bases at J, leaving 5 bases unmatched. From germline, CDR1 is LNHDA and CDR2 SQIVND (reference sequence). The CDR3 DNA is TGTGCCAGTAGTCCCAGCGGGGGGCACTACAATGAGCAGTTCTTC. Translating it yields CASSPSGGHYNEQFF. Using reference TRBV19 and TRBJ2-1 for the parts outside the CDR3, the full variable domain is DGGITQSPKYLFRKEGQNVTLSCEQNLNHDAMYWYRQDPGQGLRLIYYSQIVNDFQKGDIAEGYSVSREKKESFPLTVTSAQKNPTAFYLCASSPSGGHYNEQFFGPGTRLTVL.

V is TRBV19 and J is TRBJ2-1, with 7 positions matching TRBD1. Germline loops: CDR1 LNHDA, CDR2 SQIVND (reference sequence). This CDR3 spans 12 amino acids. J gave up 8 bases and V 8 bases, and 6 bases lay outside the gene matches. CDR3 nucleotides: TGTGCCAGTGGGGACAGACTGGATGAGCAGTTCTTC. Amino acids: CASGDRLDEQFF. Complete variable domain (other parts from reference TRBV19 and TRBJ2-1): DGGITQSPKYLFRKEGQNVTLSCEQNLNHDAMYWYRQDPGQGLRLIYYSQIVNDFQKGDIAEGYSVSREKKESFPLTVTSAQKNPTAFYLCASGDRLDEQFFGPGTRLTVL.

This sequence joins TRBV9 and TRBJ1-1; tentatively, D is TRBD1 (6 bases). The length of the CDR3 is 13 residues. The V end lost 3 bases, the J end lost 3 bases, and 9 bases lay between the germline ends. Germline V gives CDR1 SGDLS, CDR2 YYNGEE. CDR3 DNA: TGTGCCAGCAGCGCACAGGGTGACACTGAAGCTTTCTTT. Its protein is CASSAQGDTEAFF.

The rearrangement uses TRBV5-1 and TRBJ2-1; maybe TRBD2 (5 bases). This CDR3 contains 13 residues. The V end lost 3 bases, the J end lost 8 bases, and 12 bases lay between the germline ends. Germline V CDR1 and CDR2: SGHRS, YFSETQ. The DNA of the CDR3 is TGCGCCAGCAGCTACGGACTCTCCCATGAGCAGTTCTTC. Its protein is CASSYGLSHEQFF.

This chain joins TRBV18 and TRBJ2-2; D might be TRBD2 (5 bases). Deletions cut 4 bases from V and 5 bases from J, with 11 bases between. CDR3 size: 14 residues. Germline CDR1 reads KGHSH; CDR2 reads LQKENI. CDR3 protein: CASSLEARTGELFF. CDR3 sequence (DNA): TGTGCCAGCTCACTGGAGGCGAGGACCGGGGAGCTGTTTTTT.

V is TRBV3-1 (or the pseudogene TRBV3-2) and J is TRBJ2-2; no reliable D call. Deletions cut 1 base from V and 0 bases from J, with 6 bases between. The germline V gene has CDR1 LGHDT and CDR2 YNNKEL (reference sequence). This CDR3 spans 15 amino acids. The CDR3 nucleotides read TGTGCCAGCAGCCAAGGGCCAGCGAACACCGGGGAGCTGTTTTTT. It is translated as CASSQGPANTGELFF.

The J gene is TRBJ2-7, the V gene TRBV5-6; 10 bases map to TRBD2. The CDR3 runs 15 residues. Trimming at V came to 2 bases and at J to 3 bases, leaving 5 bases not matched to a gene. The germline gives CDR1 SGHDT, CDR2 YYEEEE. CDR3 coding DNA: TGTGCCAGCAGCTTCCCTAGCGGGGGTAACTACGAGCAGTACTTC. Protein product: CASSFPSGGNYEQYF.

The chain uses TRBV14 and TRBJ2-7; possible D gene TRBD2, 5 bases. Germline loops: CDR1 SGHDN, CDR2 FVKESK. V was cut by 2 bases and J by 7 bases, with 9 bases left in between. This CDR3 contains 12 residues. The CDR3 nucleotides are TGTGCCAGCAGCCAAATAGCGACGGAGCAGTACTTC. Its protein product is CASSQIATEQYF.

V and J are TRBV4-1 and TRBJ1-2, with TRBD1 matching 7 bases. Germline trimming cut 3 bases from V and 4 bases from J; bases unmatched to any gene: 5. The CDR3 length is 14 residues. CDR1 and CDR2 (germline): MGHRA, YSYEKL. The CDR3 bases are TGCGCCAGCAGCCATAGTGGGGACAGCTATGGCTACACCTTC. It is translated as CASSHSGDSYGYTF.

This chain uses TRBV6-1 with TRBJ1-1, with 12 bases lining up with TRBD1. The germline CDR1 and CDR2 sequences are MNHNS and SASEGT. The CDR3 runs to 17 residues. Germline trimming cut 4 bases from V and 5 bases from J; bases unmatched to any gene: 11. The CDR3 sequence: CASSALPGQGAKTEAFF. DNA for the CDR3: TGTGCCAGCAGTGCCCTCCCGGGACAGGGGGCGAAAACTGAAGCTTTCTTT.

This clone has a single count. One end of the junction does not line up with germline, which may come from a read error. The sample carries other DNA sequences with the same CDR3. The chain combines TRBV19 with TRBJ2-5, with 8 nucleotides matching TRBD1. Germline V CDR1 and CDR2: LNHDA, SQIVND (reference sequence). CDR3 size: 15 residues. The CDR3 loop reads CASSRLQGGQETQYF. The CDR3 DNA sequence: TGTGCCAGTAGTAGACTACAGGGGGGCCAAGAAACCCAGTACTTC.

This chain links TRBV2 with TRBJ1-1, with D maybe TRBD1 (5 bases). This CDR3 contains 16 residues. Trimming removed 0 bases from V and 1 base from J, with 12 bases in between. Looked up from germline, CDR1 is SNHLY and CDR2 is FYNNEI. CDR3 amino acids: CASSEALGGGNTEAFF. Here the CDR3 DNA reads TGTGCCAGCAGTGAAGCGCTAGGCGGGGGGAACACTGAAGCTTTCTTT.

The chain has TRBV4-2 and TRBJ2-7; TRBD1 agrees at 7 bases. The CDR3 extends over 16 amino acids. Germline lookup yields CDR1 LGHNA and CDR2 YNFKEQ. The J segment lost 3 bases and the V segment lost 0 bases, leaving 8 bases of the junction unmatched. The CDR3 sequence is CASSQESRDSSYEQYF. DNA for the CDR3: TGTGCCAGCAGCCAAGAATCCCGGGACAGTAGCTACGAGCAGTACTTC.

The V call is TRBV9, the J call TRBJ2-1, with D unclear. Looked up from germline, CDR1 is SGDLS and CDR2 is YYNGEE. The CDR3 extends over 14 amino acids. V was pared by 0 bases and J by 0 bases, with 4 bases between. The CDR3 DNA reads as TGTGCCAGCAGCGTAGGACTCTCCTACAATGAGCAGTTCTTC. Its translation is CASSVGLSYNEQFF.

A note on this clone: This sample also contains other DNA sequences that code for the same CDR3. The V gene is TRBV5-1, the J gene TRBJ2-7, with 11 bases identical to TRBD2. The J segment lost 3 bases and the V segment lost 4 bases, leaving 3 bases of the junction unmatched. Germline V CDR1 and CDR2: SGHRS, YFSETQ. This CDR3 is 14 amino acids long. The CDR3 DNA reads TGCGCCAGCAGCCCTGGGACTAGCGGCTACGAGCAGTACTTC. Translated, it gives CASSPGTSGYEQYF.

The chain is built from TRBV19 and TRBJ1-1; no clear D gene. CDR3 length equals 14 residues. Trimming took 5 bases from V and 3 from J, leaving 13 bases between them. Per the germline V gene, CDR1 is LNHDA and CDR2 is SQIVND (reference sequence). The CDR3 coding sequence is TGTGCCAGTAGTTCCGCGGTATCGTACACTGAAGCTTTCTTT. Amino acids: CASSSAVSYTEAFF.

The V call is TRBV7-2, the J call TRBJ2-5; maybe TRBD1 (5 bases). The CDR3 is 14 residues long. Germline CDR1 reads SGHTA; CDR2 reads FQGNSA. Trimming removed 5 bases from V and 0 bases from J, with 10 bases in between. Here the CDR3 reads CASSKQEYQETQYF. CDR3 DNA: TGTGCCAGCAGCAAACAGGAATACCAAGAGACCCAGTACTTC.

This clone was counted between two and nine times. The CDR3 region is CASSLETPGSSPLHF. As DNA, the CDR3 is TGTGCCAGCAGTTTGGAAACGCCGGGGTCTTCACCCCTCCACTTT. The chain links TRBV28 to TRBJ1-6, with D uncertain. The germline V gene has CDR1 MDHEN and CDR2 SYDVKM. The length of the CDR3 is 15 residues. V lost 3 bases and J 9 bases, leaving 15 bases between the germline ends.

The V and J genes are TRBV11-2 and TRBJ1-1; tentative D call: TRBD1 (5 bases). This CDR3 is 15 amino acids long. Germline V gene data show CDR1 as SGHAT and CDR2 as FQNNGV. V was cut by 4 bases and J by 2 bases, with 14 bases left in between. The CDR3 nucleotides read TGTGCCAGCAGCTCTCTAACCGACAGAAACACTGAAGCTTTCTTT. Translating it yields CASSSLTDRNTEAFF.

V and J are TRBV4-1 and TRBJ2-2, with D unresolved. CDR1 and CDR2 (germline): MGHRA, YSYEKL. The CDR3 extends over 14 amino acids. V shed 1 base and J shed 3 bases, with 6 bases lying between them. The CDR3: CASSQGQYTGELFF. The CDR3 DNA follows: TGCGCCAGCAGCCAAGGCCAGTACACCGGGGAGCTGTTTTTT.

This rearrangement joins TRBV5-1 to TRBJ2-7; D gene uncertain. Germline V gene sequence: CDR1 SGHRS, CDR2 YFSETQ. The CDR3 sequence is 15 residues long. V lost 0 bases and J lost 1, with 11 bases in between. The CDR3 DNA reads TGCGCCAGCAGCTTGGAGTCAGCACTATCCTACGAGCAGTACTTC. Translating gives CASSLESALSYEQYF. Drawing the rest from reference TRBV5-1 and TRBJ2-7, the complete variable domain is KAGVTQTPRYLIKTRGQQVTLSCSPISGHRSVSWYQQTPGQGLQFLFEYFSETQRNKGNFPGRFSGRQFSNSRSEMNVSTLELGDSALYLCASSLESALSYEQYFGPGTRLTVT.

V usage is TRBV19 and J usage is TRBJ1-4; 7 positions agree with TRBD1. The CDR3 is made up of 12 amino acids. From germline, CDR1 is LNHDA and CDR2 SQIVND (reference sequence). J was trimmed by 7 bases and V by 5 bases; bases with no gene match: 1. The CDR3 loop is CASSRDSEKLFF. CDR3 bases: TGTGCCAGTAGTCGGGACAGTGAAAAACTGTTTTTT.